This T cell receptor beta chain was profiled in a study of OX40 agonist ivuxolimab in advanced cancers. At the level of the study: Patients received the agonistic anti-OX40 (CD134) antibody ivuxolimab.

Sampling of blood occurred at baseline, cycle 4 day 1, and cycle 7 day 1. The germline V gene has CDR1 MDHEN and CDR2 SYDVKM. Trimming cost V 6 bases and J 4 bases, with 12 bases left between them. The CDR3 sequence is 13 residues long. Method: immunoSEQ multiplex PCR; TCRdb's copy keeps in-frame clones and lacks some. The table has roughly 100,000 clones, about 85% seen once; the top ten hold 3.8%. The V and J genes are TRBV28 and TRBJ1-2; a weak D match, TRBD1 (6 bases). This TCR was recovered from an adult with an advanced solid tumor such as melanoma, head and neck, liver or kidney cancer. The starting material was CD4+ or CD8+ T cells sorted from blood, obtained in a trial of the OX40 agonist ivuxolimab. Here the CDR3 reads CASSKDSLYGYTF. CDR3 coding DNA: TGTGCCAGCAGCAAGGACAGCCTCTATGGCTACACCTTC.